This T cell receptor beta chain was observed in a study of CD8 T cells in ankylosing spondylitis. At least ten counts were recorded for this clonotype. Antigen specificity is unknown. It was by quantitative 5'-RACE with molecular barcodes that TCR beta libraries were made. TCRdb reprocessed the 5' RACE reads with MiXCR, giving one entry per CDR3 protein. The sample has around 25,000 distinct CDR3 sequences, 2% to 3% seen once; the top ten hold around 7.7%. Trimming took 6 bases from V and 0 from J; bases not matched to a gene: 4. The CDR3 contains 15 residues. CDR1 and CDR2 from the germline V gene are SGDLS and YYNGEE. Study outcomes and limitations: Disease-associated clones were reportedly significantly overrepresented in matched ankylosing spondylitis synovial fluid.

V and J are TRBV9 and TRBJ2-2, with 8 nucleotides matching TRBD2. This sequence originates from a female donor with ankylosing spondylitis or in good health (not recorded which). The material sequenced was blood, either unsorted or a sorted T cell fraction (not recorded which). The CDR3, as DNA: TGTGCCAGCACTAACGGGGGGGCGAACACCGGGGAGCTGTTTTTT. Amino acids: CASTNGGANTGELFF.